This T cell receptor beta chain is drawn from a study of blood T cell repertoires in COVID-19. In the study overall: Samples taken during acute and convalescent COVID-19 were collected in the United States, Italy and Spain.

V was cut by 4 bases and J by 0 bases, with 13 bases left in between. CDR1 SGHRS and CDR2 YFSETQ come from the germline V gene. The CDR3 covers 15 residues. Authors' analysis steps: Using reference gene primer amplification, nucleated cell counts were estimated. Clones were sequenced by immunoSEQ multiplex PCR, and TCRdb holds only the in-frame ones, with some missing. The V and J calls and clone size are taken from that table; D and trimming were inferred from the DNA. The sample yields roughly 280,000 clones, more than 75% seen once. Seattle patients were enrolled while actively infected and followed longitudinally.

This receptor was identified in a woman in her sixties or seventies with COVID-19, enrolled during active disease. V usage is TRBV5-1 and J usage is TRBJ1-1; D might be TRBD1 (6 bases). Sequencing used peripheral blood. In nucleotides, the CDR3 is TGCGCCAGCAGCCCCGCAACAGGGATGAACACTGAAGCTTTCTTT. This codes for CASSPATGMNTEAFF.